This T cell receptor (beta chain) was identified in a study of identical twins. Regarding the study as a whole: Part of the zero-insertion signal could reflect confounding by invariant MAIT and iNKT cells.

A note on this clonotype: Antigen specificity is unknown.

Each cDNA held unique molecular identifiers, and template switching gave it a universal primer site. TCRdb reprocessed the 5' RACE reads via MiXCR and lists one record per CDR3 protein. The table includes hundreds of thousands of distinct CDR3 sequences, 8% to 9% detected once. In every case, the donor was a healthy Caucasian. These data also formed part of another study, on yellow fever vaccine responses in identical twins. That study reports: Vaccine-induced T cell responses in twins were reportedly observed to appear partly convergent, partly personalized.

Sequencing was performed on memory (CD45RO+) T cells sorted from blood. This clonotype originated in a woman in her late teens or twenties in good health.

The DNA for the CDR3 is TGTGCCAGCAGTTTATTAGGTGGGGCTTACTACAATGAGCAGTTCTTC. Encoded protein: CASSLLGGAYYNEQFF. The chain links TRBV27 to TRBJ2-1; possibly TRBD1 for D (5 bases). V was trimmed by 1 base and J by 3 bases, leaving 13 bases between them. The germline gives CDR1 MNHEY, CDR2 SMNVEV (reference sequence). The length of the CDR3 is 16 residues.